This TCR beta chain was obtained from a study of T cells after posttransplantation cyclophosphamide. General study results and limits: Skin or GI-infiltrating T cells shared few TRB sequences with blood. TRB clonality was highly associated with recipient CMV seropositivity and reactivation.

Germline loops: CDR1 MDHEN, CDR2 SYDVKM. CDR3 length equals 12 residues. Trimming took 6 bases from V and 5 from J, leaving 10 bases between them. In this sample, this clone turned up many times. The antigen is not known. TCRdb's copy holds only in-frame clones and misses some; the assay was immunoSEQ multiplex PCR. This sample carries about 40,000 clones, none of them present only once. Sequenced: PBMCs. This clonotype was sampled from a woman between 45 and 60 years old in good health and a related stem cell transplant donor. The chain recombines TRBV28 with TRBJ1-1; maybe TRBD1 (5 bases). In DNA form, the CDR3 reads TGTGCCAGCAGGGCTAGGGGAACTGAAGCTTTCTTT. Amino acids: CASRARGTEAFF.